This entry is about one T cell receptor beta chain. V lost 0 bases, J lost 7 bases, and 11 bases lay in between. CDR1 SGHRS and CDR2 YFSETQ come from the germline V gene. The length of the CDR3 is 13 residues. In the original workflow: Reference gene primer amplification in the assay estimated nucleated cell counts. The assay was immunoSEQ multiplex PCR, and TCRdb's table has in-frame clones only and misses some. V and J calls and clone size follow that table, whereas D and trimming were derived from the DNA. The repertoire includes fewer than 700,000 clones, less than 90% of them detected once, and roughly 7.3% sits in the top ten. The sample belongs to a study of blood T cell repertoires in COVID-19.

Material: peripheral blood. The receptor was isolated from a woman in her fifties or sixties with COVID-19, enrolled during active disease. V gene TRBV5-1 combines with J gene TRBJ2-7; D not certain. The CDR3 protein is CASSLGLGWEQYF. CDR3 in DNA: TGCGCCAGCAGCTTGGGTCTGGGCTGGGAGCAGTACTTC.